Detailed here is one TCR beta chain. This entry belongs to a study of PD-1 blockade in mismatch repair-deficient tumors. Turning to the study itself: All were previously treated, progressing patients with 12 mismatch repair-deficient cancer types.

Germline V gene data show CDR1 as SGDLS and CDR2 as YYNGEE. The J segment lost 2 bases and the V segment lost 2 bases, leaving 3 bases of the junction unmatched. CDR3 length: 15 amino acids. Repertoires were generated with immunoSEQ multiplex PCR, while TCRdb's copy carries only in-frame clones and drops some. The sample contains about 100,000 clones, 70% to 85% of which appear only once. Every patient had mismatch repair deficiency by PCR or immunohistochemistry. Three pembrolizumab responders had their TCRs sequenced. This TCR was recovered from an adult with mismatch repair-deficient cancer. The source material was peripheral blood, sampled approximately 36 weeks after starting pembrolizumab. The chain uses TRBV9 and TRBJ1-2; 10 bases are a match to TRBD1. DNA of the CDR3: TGTGCCAGCAGCGTGGGGACAGGGGTAAACTATGGCTACACCTTC. It yields the protein CASSVGTGVNYGYTF.